This T cell receptor (beta chain) is drawn from a study of T cell responses to AZD1222 COVID-19 vaccine. Produced via immunoSEQ multiplex PCR; TCRdb's table is partial and in-frame only. The table shows about 180,000 clones, with 85% to 90% occurring only once. Study-level points and caveats: Clonal diversity was possibly underestimated, and the donors were mostly white British, with more females. Dominant CD4 TCR responses targeted spike regions 160-218 and 743-854.

A word on this clone: As yet, its antigen is unknown.

The length of the CDR3 is 14 residues. From germline, CDR1 is MNHEY and CDR2 SVGEGT. Unmatched junction bases numbered 8, after V lost 5 bases and J lost 7 bases. This sequence originates from an adult who received the MenACWY meningococcal vaccine as a control. The sample in question was peripheral blood, obtained 28 days after the second dose of the MenACWY control vaccine. The chain employs TRBV6-2 or TRBV6-3 and TRBJ1-5; 7 nucleotides agree with TRBD1. CDR3 residues: CASSATGSGQPQHF. The CDR3 nucleotides are TGTGCCAGCAGTGCGACAGGGTCGGGCCAGCCCCAGCATTTT.